This entry lists 30 T cell receptor beta chains sequenced from one sample in a study of CD8 T cells in ankylosing spondylitis. TCRdb re-called the 5' RACE reads through MiXCR, storing one row per CDR3 protein. The table has approximately 350,000 distinct CDR3 sequences, about 15% seen once. The sequenced material came from blood, either unsorted or a sorted T cell fraction (not recorded which). The origin of the receptors is a male donor with ankylosing spondylitis or in good health (not recorded which).

This clonotype was recorded at least ten times. The chain recombines TRBV29-1 with TRBJ1-2, with D perhaps TRBD1 (5 bases). This CDR3 region has 12 residues. Trimming stripped 6 bases from V and 2 bases from J, with 10 bases between. Germline V gene lookup returns CDR1 SQVTM and CDR2 ANQGSEA. CDR3: CSVGQGNYGYTF. For the CDR3, the DNA is TGCAGCGTGGGGCAGGGAAACTATGGCTACACCTTC.

This clonotype has just a few counts. V and J are TRBV12-3 or TRBV12-4 and TRBJ2-7; D is perhaps TRBD1 (5 bases). V was cut by 2 bases and J by 1 base, with 15 bases left in between. The CDR3 contains 16 residues. The CDR3, as DNA: TGTGCCAGCAGTTTAAATCGTCGTCAGGGTTCCTACGAGCAGTACTTC. It yields the protein CASSLNRRQGSYEQYF.

This chain links TRBV6-1 with TRBJ2-1; 11 bases line up with TRBD2. This CDR3 spans 15 amino acids. Germline V gives CDR1 MNHNS, CDR2 SASEGT. V dropped 4 bases and J dropped 6; count of bases not matched to a gene: 5. CDR3 sequence: CASSVTSGSFNEQFF. The CDR3 region has the DNA TGTGCCAGCAGTGTTACTAGCGGGAGTTTCAATGAGCAGTTCTTC.

This clonotype was recorded at least ten times. The V call is TRBV3-1, the J call TRBJ2-2; D possibly uses TRBD1 or TRBD2 (5 bases each). V lost 0 bases and J 6 bases, leaving 14 bases between the germline ends. The CDR3 totals 16 residues. The germline CDR1 and CDR2 sequences are LGHDT and YNNKEL (reference sequence). CDR3 in amino acids: CASSQDSGLGAGELFF. CDR3 DNA sequence: TGTGCCAGCAGCCAAGATTCCGGGCTGGGGGCCGGGGAGCTGTTTTTT.

The chain is built from TRBV20-1 and TRBJ2-7; possibly TRBD1 or TRBD2 for D (6 bases each). The V end was cut by 3 bases, the J end by 0 bases, with 9 bases between. The CDR3 is 13 residues long. CDR1 and CDR2 (germline): DFQATT, SNEGSKA (reference sequence). This CDR3 reads CSASGGYSYEQYF. The CDR3 nucleotides are TGCAGTGCTAGCGGGGGCTACTCCTACGAGCAGTACTTC.

The chain employs TRBV19 and TRBJ1-5; TRBD1 agrees at 10 bases. Germline CDR1 is LNHDA and CDR2 is SQIVND (reference sequence). Unmatched junction bases numbered 5, after V lost 10 bases and J lost 2 bases. There are 14 residues in the CDR3. The CDR3 sequence: CATSGTGGNQPQHF. CDR3 coding DNA: TGTGCCACCTCAGGGACAGGGGGCAATCAGCCCCAGCATTTT.

About this clonotype: The DNA is left out, because the CDR3 cannot be placed on it with certainty; the CDR3 is given as TCRdb lists it. V is TRBV23-1 and J is TRBJ2-2; the table gives TRBD1 as D, unverified against the DNA. TRBV23-1 carries the ORF label, with uncertain function. The CDR3 adds up to 16 amino acids, both ends counted. Here the CDR3 reads CASSQFPQVGPGSCFF.

CDR3 protein: CVTARTPETQYF. The CDR3 DNA follows: TGTGTCACAGCTCGTACCCCGGAGACCCAGTACTTC. This chain joins TRBV6-5 and TRBJ2-5; D call uncertain. This CDR3 contains 12 residues. The germline gives CDR1 MNHEY, CDR2 SVGAGI.

This chain uses TRBV20-1 with TRBJ2-7, with 11 bases identical to TRBD2. J was trimmed by 9 bases and V by 1 base; bases with no gene match: 8. The CDR3 runs to 14 residues. Per germline, CDR1 DFQATT and CDR2 SNEGSKA (reference sequence). In DNA, the CDR3 is TGCAGTGCTAGAGCGACTAGCGGGGAAACGGGGCAGTACTTC. Protein: CSARATSGETGQYF.

This clonotype is a singleton in its sample. The chain couples TRBV12-3 or TRBV12-4 to TRBJ1-6, with D maybe TRBD1 (6 bases). CDR3 size: 13 residues. V lost 6 bases, J lost 9 bases, and 12 bases lay in between. CDR3: CASSEGGVSPLHF. CDR3 nucleotides: TGTGCCAGCAGCGAAGGGGGGGTTTCACCCCTCCACTTT.

This sequence joins TRBV27 and TRBJ1-2; D uncertain. In germline, CDR1 is MNHEY, CDR2 SMNVEV (reference sequence). Deletions cut 5 bases from V and 8 bases from J, with 24 bases between. The CDR3 length is 16 residues. CDR3 nucleotide sequence: TGTGCCAGCAGTCCTATCCCCGTCAGACTCAACGGAGGCTACACCTTC. Protein sequence: CASSPIPVRLNGGYTF.

This clonotype was observed a few times. V usage is TRBV6-5 and J usage is TRBJ2-3; TRBD1 matches at 8 bases. The J segment lost 7 bases and the V segment lost 0 bases, leaving 3 bases of the junction unmatched. Germline V gene sequence: CDR1 MNHEY, CDR2 SVGAGI. This CDR3 has 14 residues. The CDR3 sequence: CASSYSQGVHTQYF. The CDR3 nucleotides are TGTGCCAGCAGTTACTCACAGGGGGTACATACGCAGTATTTT.

The V call is TRBV11-2, the J call TRBJ2-4; 8 positions agree with TRBD1. Trimming cost V 6 bases and J 0 bases; bases outside gene matches: 10. The CDR3 is made up of 17 amino acids. CDR1 is SGHAT and CDR2 is FQNNGV in the germline V gene. As DNA, the CDR3 is TGTGCCAGCAGACAGATACAGGGGGGACTAGCCAAAAACATTCAGTACTTC. Its protein product is CASRQIQGGLAKNIQYF.

The chain links TRBV10-3 to TRBJ1-1; 8 bases are shared with TRBD1. The ends lost 4 bases at V and 1 base at J; junction bases unmatched: 5. In germline, CDR1 is ENHRY, CDR2 SYGVKD. The CDR3 is 15 residues long. The CDR3 sequence: CAISVSGQGNTEAFF. CDR3 bases: TGTGCCATCAGTGTGTCCGGACAGGGGAACACTGAAGCTTTCTTT.

Ten or more counts support this clonotype. V is TRBV12-3 or TRBV12-4 and J is TRBJ2-3, with D maybe TRBD2 (6 bases). The CDR3 is made up of 15 amino acids. V lost 6 bases and J 1 base, leaving 14 bases between the germline ends. As DNA, the CDR3 is TGTGCCAGCAGGTCCGGGACTCTCGGCACAGATACGCAGTATTTT. This gives the protein CASRSGTLGTDTQYF.

The chain joins TRBV7-8 to TRBJ2-7, with 10 positions matching TRBD1. Germline V CDR1 and CDR2: SGHVS, FQNEAQ. The CDR3 is made up of 15 amino acids. V was clipped by 7 bases and J by 7 bases; unmatched bases: 13. The CDR3 DNA follows: TGTGCCAGCACAGAGATGGGGACAGGGGCGAGTGAGCAGTACTTC. Its protein product is CASTEMGTGASEQYF.

The sample holds one count of this clonotype. The chain is built from TRBV20-1 and TRBJ1-2; no firm D call. CDR1 DFQATT and CDR2 SNEGSKA come from the germline V gene (reference sequence). V shed 5 bases and J shed 9 bases, with 16 bases lying between them. The CDR3 is made up of 12 amino acids. The CDR3 reads CSARASLGRYTF. CDR3 DNA: TGCAGTGCTCGGGCGTCTCTAGGGCGCTACACCTTC.

The chain couples TRBV6-5 to TRBJ2-2, with D hard to call. V lost 2 bases and J lost 4, with 14 bases in between. The CDR3 spans 16 residues. Germline V CDR1 and CDR2: MNHEY, SVGAGI. In nucleotides, the CDR3 is TGTGCCAGCAGTTACCTCGTAAACTACCGCACCGGGGAGCTGTTTTTT. This gives the protein CASSYLVNYRTGELFF.

The chain is built from TRBV18 and TRBJ2-3; 10 bases map to TRBD1. V lost 3 bases, J lost 0 bases, and 3 bases stayed unmatched. The germline CDR1 and CDR2 sequences are KGHSH and LQKENI. The CDR3 runs to 16 residues. The CDR3 nucleotides read TGTGCCAGCTCACCGACAGGGGGCTGGAGCACAGATACGCAGTATTTT. It is translated as CASSPTGGWSTDTQYF.

This clonotype was observed a few times. The gene calls are TRBV6-1 and TRBJ2-7; D might be TRBD1 or TRBD2, each matching 5 bases. The CDR3 has 14 residues. Trimming cost V 4 bases and J 2 bases, with 12 bases left between them. Germline loops: CDR1 MNHNS, CDR2 SASEGT. The CDR3 nucleotides are TGTGCCAGCAGTGCCCCGGGACGGCCCTACGAGCAGTACTTC. Protein: CASSAPGRPYEQYF.

The chain employs TRBV11-2 and TRBJ2-7, with 9 nucleotides matching TRBD2. The CDR3 is made up of 18 amino acids. Looked up from germline, CDR1 is SGHAT and CDR2 is FQNNGV. The junction had 18 bases not matched to a gene; V was cut back by 5 bases and J by 4 bases. The CDR3 region has the DNA TGTGCCAGCAGCCTCCACCTAACTTCAGGACTAGCGACTTACGAGCAGTACTTC. It specifies CASSLHLTSGLATYEQYF.

This clonotype came up many times. This chain's CDR3 is CASSTFRTSGREANEQFF. The CDR3 coding sequence is TGTGCCAGCAGTACCTTCCGGACTAGCGGGAGGGAGGCGAATGAGCAGTTCTTC. This sequence joins TRBV6-2 or TRBV6-3 and TRBJ2-1; 15 nucleotides match TRBD2. CDR1 and CDR2 (germline): MNHEY, SVGEGT. V shed 5 bases, J shed 7 bases, and the junction held 12 bases outside the gene matches. The length of the CDR3 is 18 residues.

The chain couples TRBV5-1 to TRBJ2-3; 10 bases are a match to TRBD1. The CDR3 consists of 17 residues. V was clipped by 2 bases and J by 5 bases; unmatched bases: 11. Looked up from germline, CDR1 is SGHRS and CDR2 is YFSETQ. The CDR3 DNA follows: TGCGCCAGCAGCTTTCGACCCGGGACAGGGGCACGAGATACGCAGTATTTT. It is translated as CASSFRPGTGARDTQYF.

This chain uses TRBV2 with TRBJ1-1; tentatively, D is TRBD1 (6 bases). Germline loops: CDR1 SNHLY, CDR2 FYNNEI. The CDR3 is 13 residues long. Trimming cost V 7 bases and J 6 bases, with 15 bases left between them. The CDR3 DNA is TGTGCCAGCACCCAAACCTACAGGGCTGAAGCTTTCTTT. This codes for CASTQTYRAEAFF. The whole variable domain, filled in from reference TRBV2 and TRBJ1-1, reads EPEVTQTPSHQVTQMGQEVILRCVPISNHLYFYWYRQILGQKVEFLVSFYNNEISEKSEIFDDQFSVERPDGSNFTLKIRSTKLEDSAMYFCASTQTYRAEAFFGQGTRLTVV.

V is TRBV15 and J is TRBJ2-3; D may be TRBD1 (5 bases). Trimming took off 4 bases at V and 4 bases at J, with 9 bases between the two ends. The CDR3 sequence is 13 residues long. Germline loops: CDR1 LNHNV, CDR2 YYDKDF (reference sequence). The DNA of the CDR3 is TGTGCCACCAGCATCAGGGTTTCAGATACGCAGTATTTT. Protein sequence: CATSIRVSDTQYF.

Only a few counts were recorded for this clonotype. The rearrangement uses TRBV6-1 and TRBJ1-5; 8 nucleotides agree with TRBD1. The V segment lost 8 bases and the J segment 2 bases; nucleotides outside the gene matches: 8. Per germline, CDR1 MNHNS and CDR2 SASEGT. The length of the CDR3 is 15 residues. The CDR3 spells CASSSADRGNQPQHF. As DNA, the CDR3 is TGTGCCAGCTCATCGGCGGACAGGGGCAATCAGCCCCAGCATTTT.

This clonotype has more than one count but fewer than ten. This chain links TRBV20-1 with TRBJ2-3, with TRBD2 identical over 8 bases. Germline CDR1 DFQATT, CDR2 SNEGSKA (reference sequence). Trimming cost V 6 bases and J 2 bases; bases outside gene matches: 10. This CDR3 region has 15 residues. In DNA form, the CDR3 reads TGCAGTGCCCCCAGCGCACTAGCGGACACAGATACGCAGTATTTT. Translation: CSAPSALADTDTQYF.

This clonotype was detected only a few times. The chain uses TRBV5-1 and TRBJ1-5; 7 bases map to TRBD1. The ends lost 0 bases at V and 2 bases at J; junction bases unmatched: 5. The CDR3 runs to 16 residues. Germline V gene sequence: CDR1 SGHRS, CDR2 YFSETQ. The CDR3 loop is CASSLGGGGRNQPQHF. CDR3 nucleotide sequence: TGCGCCAGCAGCTTGGGGGGAGGGGGCCGCAATCAGCCCCAGCATTTT.

The J gene is TRBJ1-2, the V gene TRBV20-1; 7 bases match TRBD1. The ends lost 4 bases at V and 8 bases at J; junction bases unmatched: 10. The CDR3 totals 13 residues. Germline V gene lookup returns CDR1 DFQATT and CDR2 SNEGSKA (reference sequence). As DNA, the CDR3 is TGCAGTGCTATTACAGGGGCGCAGGAGGGCTACACCTTC. Its translation: CSAITGAQEGYTF.

This chain connects TRBV28 to TRBJ1-1, with D unclear. CDR1 is MDHEN and CDR2 is SYDVKM in the germline V gene. The CDR3 runs 15 residues. Trimming shortened V by 3 bases and J by 1 base, and 12 bases separated the two germline ends. CDR3 bases: TGTGCCAGCAGTTTGAAGTATAGTACGAACACTGAAGCTTTCTTT. Translation gives CASSLKYSTNTEAFF.